These 24 T cell receptor beta chains came from one sample sequenced in a study of graft-versus-host responses after intestinal transplantation. Some clones are missing from TCRdb's copy, which holds only in-frame ones; the method was immunoSEQ multiplex PCR. The sample contains about 69,000 clones, roughly 92% of which appear only once. The input for sequencing was bone marrow, taken approximately 100 weeks after intestinal transplantation. The receptors were sampled from a human patient who received an intestinal transplant, so some T cells may come from the graft donor.

The chain recombines TRBV27 with TRBJ1-3; no firm D call. The CDR3 loop spans 11 amino acids. Germline lookup yields CDR1 MNHEY and CDR2 SMNVEV (reference sequence). V was shortened by 4 bases and J by 2 bases, with 0 bases between the two germline ends. DNA of the CDR3: TGTGCCAGCAGTTCTGGAAACACCATATATTTT. Translating gives CASSSGNTIYF.

The chain is built from TRBV27 and TRBJ1-2, with a weak D call TRBD1 (6 bases). Germline V gene lookup returns CDR1 MNHEY and CDR2 SMNVEV (reference sequence). Trimming removed 2 bases at V and 3 bases at J, with 13 bases between. This CDR3 is 15 amino acids long. This CDR3 is CASSLGSTGYYGYTF. The CDR3 coding sequence is TGTGCCAGCAGTTTAGGGTCTACAGGGTACTATGGCTACACCTTC.

The chain recombines TRBV5-4 with TRBJ2-5; unclear D gene. CDR1 SGHNT and CDR2 YYREEE come from the germline V gene (reference sequence). Trimming removed 1 base at V and 1 base at J, with 2 bases between. This CDR3 comprises 12 residues. CDR3 coding DNA: TGTGCCAGCAGCTTGCTCCAAGAGACCCAGTACTTC. Its protein is CASSLLQETQYF.

This rearrangement joins TRBV19 to TRBJ2-7; D is uncertain. The CDR3 contains 12 residues. Trimming pared 7 bases from V and 0 bases from J, leaving 7 bases between. The germline CDR1 and CDR2 sequences are LNHDA and SQIVND (reference sequence). Here the CDR3 reads CASNSNSYEQYF. CDR3 DNA sequence: TGTGCCAGTAACAGTAACTCCTACGAGCAGTACTTC.

This clone is a singleton in its sample. The V and J genes are TRBV2 and TRBJ2-7; D is possibly TRBD1 (5 bases). Germline-derived CDR1 and CDR2 are SNHLY and FYNNEI. Trimming removed 8 bases at V and 3 bases at J, with 8 bases between. CDR3 length: 11 amino acids. The CDR3 DNA reads TGTGCCAGCGTCCAGGGCTACGAGCAGTACTTC. Translating it yields CASVQGYEQYF.

The chain recombines TRBV27 with TRBJ2-7; 7 bases align to TRBD1. With 2 bases clipped from V and 2 bases from J, the junction kept 3 bases outside the gene matches. This CDR3 spans 14 amino acids. From germline, CDR1 is MNHEY and CDR2 SMNVEV (reference sequence). DNA for the CDR3: TGTGCCAGCAGTTTAGGGGACAGAACCTACGAGCAGTACTTC. This gives the protein CASSLGDRTYEQYF.

The V gene is TRBV28, the J gene TRBJ2-3, with D possibly called TRBD1 or TRBD2 (5 bases each). Trimming removed 4 bases at V and 0 bases at J, with 8 bases between. Germline lookup yields CDR1 MDHEN and CDR2 SYDVKM. The length of the CDR3 is 14 residues. CDR3: CASSWDRSTDTQYF. The CDR3, as DNA: TGTGCCAGCAGTTGGGACCGGAGCACAGATACGCAGTATTTT. The full variable domain, with the rest looked up from reference TRBV28 and TRBJ2-3, is DVKVTQSSRYLVKRTGEKVFLECVQDMDHENMFWYRQDPGLGLRLIYFSYDVKMKEKGDIPEGYSVSREKKERFSLILESASTNQTSMYLCASSWDRSTDTQYFGPGTRLTVL.

J is TRBJ2-1 and V is TRBV27, with TRBD2 matching 9 bases. With 4 bases clipped from V and 1 base from J, the junction kept 5 bases outside the gene matches. CDR1 MNHEY and CDR2 SMNVEV come from the germline V gene (reference sequence). The CDR3 is made up of 16 amino acids. The CDR3 DNA follows: TGTGCCAGCAGTTGGTCGCTAGCGGGGTCCTACAATGAGCAGTTCTTC. This sequence encodes CASSWSLAGSYNEQFF.

This sequence joins TRBV10-3 and TRBJ1-2, with a weak D call TRBD1 (6 bases). Germline V CDR1 and CDR2: ENHRY, SYGVKD. Trimming removed 4 bases from V and 4 bases from J, with 16 bases in between. CDR3 length: 15 residues. Here the CDR3 DNA reads TGTGCCATCAGTGGGGGGCAGGGATCATCCTATGGCTACACCTTC. This encodes CAISGGQGSSYGYTF.

This chain joins TRBV4-1 and TRBJ1-5, with 8 bases aligning to TRBD1. Germline CDR1 reads MGHRA; CDR2 reads YSYEKL. V shed 0 bases and J 7 bases; nucleotides not matched to a gene: 5. The CDR3 runs to 15 residues. CDR3 sequence reads: CASSQEQGAGQPQHF. In DNA, the CDR3 is TGCGCCAGCAGCCAAGAGCAGGGGGCCGGGCAGCCCCAGCATTTT.

This rearrangement joins TRBV10-2 to TRBJ2-7; the match to TRBD2 covers 13 bases. With 5 bases clipped from V and 5 bases from J, the junction kept 6 bases outside the gene matches. Germline CDR1 WSHSY, CDR2 SAAADI. The CDR3 covers 15 residues. The CDR3 sequence is CASSPLAGGPHEQYF. Here the CDR3 DNA reads TGCGCCAGCAGTCCACTAGCGGGAGGGCCCCACGAGCAGTACTTC.

Here the CDR3 reads CASRRTVNTEAFF. The CDR3 DNA is TGTGCCAGCAGAAGGACAGTGAACACTGAAGCTTTCTTT. The rearrangement links TRBV6-5 to TRBJ1-1; weak D call: TRBD1 (6 bases). V was trimmed by 6 bases and J by 0 bases, leaving 8 bases between them. The CDR3 runs to 13 residues. Germline CDR1 MNHEY, CDR2 SVGAGI.

This clone was detected once. The rearrangement links TRBV7-2 to TRBJ2-7, with a weak D call TRBD1 (6 bases). There are 17 residues in the CDR3. CDR1 is SGHTA and CDR2 is FQGNSA in the germline V gene. Trimming cost V 5 bases and J 2 bases, with 22 bases left between them. CDR3 loop: CASSAKDGGRRTYEQYF. In nucleotides, the CDR3 is TGTGCCAGCAGCGCCAAAGATGGGGGCCGGAGGACCTACGAGCAGTACTTC. The variable domain in full, with the rest retrieved from reference TRBV7-2 and TRBJ2-7, is GAGVSQSPSNKVTEKGKDVELRCDPISGHTALYWYRQSLGQGLEFLIYFQGNSAPDKSGLPSDRFSAERTGGSVSTLTIQRTQQEDSAVYLCASSAKDGGRRTYEQYFGPGTRLTVT.

The V gene is TRBV4-2, the J gene TRBJ2-7, with TRBD2 as a possible D gene (5 bases). The V and J ends lost 0 bases and 2 bases respectively, with 8 bases between them. Germline lookup yields CDR1 LGHNA and CDR2 YNFKEQ. This CDR3 is 14 amino acids long. CDR3 sequence reads: CASSQDTGTYEQYF. The CDR3 DNA sequence: TGTGCCAGCAGCCAAGACACGGGAACCTACGAGCAGTACTTC.

The chain recombines TRBV6-6 with TRBJ1-1; D remains ambiguous. Per germline, CDR1 MNHNY and CDR2 SVGAGI (reference sequence). V was cut by 9 bases and J by 7 bases, with 24 bases left in between. The CDR3 runs 15 residues. The CDR3 here is CASNSNSVAGGEAFF. CDR3 DNA: TGTGCCAGTAACAGTAACAGCGTGGCGGGAGGTGAAGCTTTCTTT.

V usage is TRBV30 and J usage is TRBJ2-4; D may be TRBD2 (5 bases). V was shortened by 0 bases and J by 0 bases, with 9 bases between the two germline ends. This CDR3 contains 15 residues. Germline CDR1 is GTSNPN and CDR2 is SVGIG (reference sequence). CDR3 bases: TGTGCCTGGAGTGTAACGGCGGGAGCCAAAAACATTCAGTACTTC. It yields the protein CAWSVTAGAKNIQYF. Together with reference TRBV30 and TRBJ2-4, the CDR3 gives the full variable domain: SQTIHQWPATLVQPVGSPLSLECTVEGTSNPNLYWYRQAAGRGLQLLFYSVGIGQISSEVPQNLSASRPQDRQFILSSKKLLLSDSGFYLCAWSVTAGAKNIQYFGAGTRLSVL.

J is TRBJ2-7 and V is TRBV5-4; 9 bases match TRBD2. Per germline, CDR1 SGHNT and CDR2 YYREEE (reference sequence). V shed 0 bases and J 1 base; nucleotides not matched to a gene: 2. This CDR3 has 15 amino acids. The CDR3 region is CASSLVTSGSYEQYF. DNA for the CDR3: TGTGCCAGCAGCTTGGTGACTAGCGGATCCTACGAGCAGTACTTC.

J is TRBJ1-2 and V is TRBV6-1; D might be TRBD1 (6 bases). The CDR3 is made up of 15 amino acids. CDR1 is MNHNS, CDR2 SASEGT, per germline. V lost 3 bases and J 6 bases, leaving 17 bases between the germline ends. CDR3 loop: CASSDPGSPGDGYTF. CDR3 bases: TGTGCCAGCAGTGACCCGGGGTCCCCAGGGGATGGCTACACCTTC.

This clone appeared a single time. The gene calls are TRBV18 and TRBJ2-3; D unclear. The CDR3 is 11 residues long. V lost 3 bases and J lost 4, with 2 bases in between. CDR1 is KGHSH and CDR2 is LQKENI in the germline V gene. As DNA, the CDR3 is TGTGCCAGCTCACCGTCAGATACGCAGTATTTT. It specifies CASSPSDTQYF.

The V gene is TRBV7-9, the J gene TRBJ2-2, with 10 bases lining up with TRBD1. Trimming cost V 5 bases and J 3 bases; bases outside gene matches: 9. Germline assignment: CDR1 SEHNR and CDR2 FQNEAQ (reference sequence). The CDR3 has 17 amino acids. The CDR3 reads CASSPPGQGIDTGELFF. DNA for the CDR3: TGTGCCAGCAGCCCGCCGGGACAGGGGATCGACACCGGGGAGCTGTTTTTT.

This chain joins TRBV6-1 and TRBJ2-7; possible D gene TRBD2, 6 bases. The germline gives CDR1 MNHNS, CDR2 SASEGT. V shed 8 bases and J shed 0 bases, with 17 bases lying between them. The CDR3 is made up of 15 amino acids. The CDR3 region is CASLLTSTPSYEQYF. CDR3 sequence (DNA): TGTGCCAGCTTACTTACTAGCACTCCCTCCTACGAGCAGTACTTC.

With regard to this clone: The junction departs from the called germline gene at one end, perhaps through a read error. This sequence joins TRBV6-5 and TRBJ2-5; 7 nucleotides align to TRBD1. This CDR3 comprises 14 residues. Germline-derived CDR1 and CDR2 are MNHEY and SVGAGI. The CDR3 loop reads CAGSRIQGQETQYF. DNA for the CDR3: TGTGCCGGCAGCCGAATACAGGGGCAAGAGACCCAGTACTTC.

The chain is built from TRBV2 and TRBJ1-1; no clear D gene. V was clipped by 5 bases and J by 1 base, with 14 bases between them. Per the germline V gene, CDR1 is SNHLY and CDR2 is FYNNEI. The CDR3 has 15 residues. The CDR3 is CASSFGPSSNTEAFF. CDR3 coding DNA: TGTGCCAGCAGTTTTGGACCGAGTTCGAACACTGAAGCTTTCTTT.

The rearrangement uses TRBV13 and TRBJ2-1; 12 positions match TRBD1. The V gene's germline CDR1 is PRHDT and CDR2 FYEKMQ (reference sequence). V was pared by 4 bases and J by 8 bases, with 9 bases of the junction left unmatched. The CDR3 is 16 residues long. CDR3 in amino acids: CASSSGTGQGAYEQFF. CDR3 sequence (DNA): TGTGCCAGCAGCTCCGGTACGGGACAGGGGGCATATGAGCAGTTCTTC.